These 3 T cell receptor beta chains were sequenced from one sample in a study of T-cell reconstitution after alpha-beta-depleted transplantation in children. Unique molecular identifiers were incorporated when the TCRbeta library was constructed. TCRdb recomputed calls from the PCR reads with MiXCR, one row per CDR3 protein. The sample holds 300,000 to 400,000 distinct CDR3 sequences, roughly 17% seen once. This specimen consisted of PBMCs, mostly from graft donor cells, obtained 360 days after TCRalphabeta/CD19-depleted stem cell transplant. The receptor set was obtained from a male patient aged 2-10 years who had a stem cell transplant for acute lymphoblastic leukemia, so the T cells may come from the graft donor.

The chain combines TRBV12-3 or TRBV12-4 with TRBJ2-7; 7 bases fit TRBD1. With V trimmed by 3 bases and J by 3 bases, 8 bases remained unmatched. The CDR3 totals 15 residues. CDR3 sequence reads: CASSFGEGGGYEQYF. For the CDR3, the DNA is TGTGCCAGCAGTTTCGGAGAAGGGGGCGGCTACGAGCAGTACTTC.

The chain is built from TRBV7-9 and TRBJ2-6; 13 bases fit TRBD2. The CDR3 runs 17 residues. Per the germline V gene, CDR1 is SEHNR and CDR2 is FQNEAQ (reference sequence). The V gene end was trimmed by 11 bases and the J gene end by 0 bases; junction bases not matched to a gene: 7. CDR3 residues: CAGRLAGGSSGANVLTF. DNA for the CDR3: TGTGCCGGGCGACTAGCGGGAGGATCCTCTGGGGCCAACGTCCTGACTTTC.

The J gene is TRBJ2-7, the V gene TRBV19; D unresolved. V lost 4 bases and J lost 3, with 16 bases in between. CDR1 is LNHDA and CDR2 is SQIVND in the germline V gene (reference sequence). This CDR3 has 15 residues. This CDR3 reads CASSTPQPYGYEQYF. The CDR3 DNA reads TGTGCCAGTAGTACCCCCCAACCCTACGGCTACGAGCAGTACTTC.